A selection of T cell receptor beta chains follows, all from one sample in a study of blood T cell repertoires in COVID-19. The method was immunoSEQ multiplex PCR; TCRdb's version includes in-frame clones alone and lacks a portion of them. The profile covers fewer than 45,000 clones, with roughly 90% appearing a single time and 35% to 50% taken by the ten largest. The sequenced material came from peripheral blood. Receptor source: a man between 60 and 75 years old with active or convalescent COVID-19. CDR3s include the opening cysteine and the closing phenylalanine or tryptophan. The D gene is left open where the match is weak. Some rows have no size entry. The others give once, few or many, or a class for an expanded clone.

v_gene: TRBV19; d_gene: -; abundance: -; j_gene: TRBJ1-5; CDR3aa: CASSIVLGVGQPQHF; CDR3nt: TGTGCCAGTAGTATAGTTTTAGGGGTGGGACAGCCCCAGCATTTT
v_gene: TRBV15; d_gene: -; abundance: -; j_gene: TRBJ1-2; CDR3aa: CATSRDRVRRPVGYTF; CDR3nt: TGTGCCACCAGCAGAGATCGGGTACGGCGTCCGGTTGGCTACACCTTC
v_gene: TRBV12-5; d_gene: TRBD2; abundance: once; j_gene: TRBJ2-3; CDR3aa: CASGLGLAGPDTQYF; CDR3nt: TGTGCTAGTGGTTTGGGGCTAGCGGGACCAGATACGCAGTATTTT
v_gene: TRBV28; d_gene: TRBD1; abundance: -; j_gene: TRBJ1-2; CDR3aa: CASSRRVGGGHGYTF; CDR3nt: TGTGCCAGCAGTAGGAGGGTAGGGGGCGGGCATGGCTACACCTTC
v_gene: TRBV12-3/TRBV12-4; d_gene: TRBD2; abundance: -; j_gene: TRBJ2-7; CDR3aa: CASSPPGGRQYF; CDR3nt: TGTGCCAGCAGTCCCCCAGGCGGGAGGCAGTACTTC
v_gene: TRBV10-3; d_gene: TRBD1; abundance: -; j_gene: TRBJ2-7; CDR3aa: CAIRNRGSHEQYF; CDR3nt: TGTGCCATCAGGAACAGGGGGTCCCACGAGCAGTACTTC
v_gene: TRBV29-1; d_gene: TRBD1; abundance: -; j_gene: TRBJ1-1; CDR3aa: CSVESGQGTEAFF; CDR3nt: TGCAGCGTTGAATCGGGACAGGGAACTGAAGCTTTCTTT
v_gene: TRBV6-5; d_gene: -; abundance: once; j_gene: TRBJ1-3; CDR3aa: CASSDYYTSGNTIYF; CDR3nt: TGTGCCAGCTCTGACTATTATACCTCTGGAAACACCATATATTTT
v_gene: TRBV27; d_gene: TRBD2; abundance: -; j_gene: TRBJ2-7; CDR3aa: CASSLAGLGGGSYEQYF; CDR3nt: TGTGCCAGCAGTTTAGCGGGGCTGGGGGGGGGCTCCTACGAGCAGTACTTC
v_gene: TRBV11-1; d_gene: TRBD1; abundance: -; j_gene: TRBJ2-1; CDR3aa: CASSSAGTVYNEQFF; CDR3nt: TGTGCCAGCAGCTCCGCCGGGACAGTGTACAATGAGCAGTTCTTC
v_gene: TRBV7-9; d_gene: TRBD1; abundance: medium-sized; j_gene: TRBJ1-2; CDR3aa: CACSTQGEGDGYTF; CDR3nt: TGTGCTTGCAGCACCCAGGGGGAAGGCGATGGCTACACCTTC
v_gene: TRBV10-3; d_gene: TRBD2; abundance: once; j_gene: TRBJ2-1; CDR3aa: CAITDGTSGGDEQFF; CDR3nt: TGTGCCATCACCGATGGGACTAGCGGGGGGGATGAGCAGTTCTTC
v_gene: TRBV24-1; d_gene: TRBD1; abundance: -; j_gene: TRBJ2-2; CDR3aa: CATSDPGTGGTGELFF; CDR3nt: TGTGCCACCAGTGACCCCGGGACAGGGGGCACCGGGGAGCTGTTTTTT
v_gene: TRBV19; d_gene: -; abundance: -; j_gene: TRBJ1-1; CDR3aa: CASDALGATGAFF; CDR3nt: TGTGCCAGTGATGCGTTGGGGGCCACTGGAGCTTTCTTT
v_gene: TRBV2; d_gene: TRBD1; abundance: -; j_gene: TRBJ2-7; CDR3aa: CASSEVGTAYEQYF; CDR3nt: TGTGCCAGCAGTGAAGTCGGGACAGCCTACGAGCAGTACTTC
v_gene: TRBV7-2; d_gene: -; abundance: -; j_gene: TRBJ1-5; CDR3aa: CASSSSGVSNQPQHF; CDR3nt: TGTGCCAGCAGCTCTTCAGGGGTCAGCAATCAGCCCCAGCATTTT
v_gene: TRBV24-1; d_gene: TRBD1; abundance: -; j_gene: TRBJ2-3; CDR3aa: CATSDPGQGADTQYF; CDR3nt: TGTGCCACCAGTGATCCGGGACAGGGCGCAGATACGCAGTATTTT
v_gene: TRBV18; d_gene: -; abundance: -; j_gene: TRBJ2-3; CDR3aa: CASSPPAVSPTDTQYF; CDR3nt: TGTGCCAGCTCACCCCCCGCGGTCTCACCCACAGATACGCAGTATTTT